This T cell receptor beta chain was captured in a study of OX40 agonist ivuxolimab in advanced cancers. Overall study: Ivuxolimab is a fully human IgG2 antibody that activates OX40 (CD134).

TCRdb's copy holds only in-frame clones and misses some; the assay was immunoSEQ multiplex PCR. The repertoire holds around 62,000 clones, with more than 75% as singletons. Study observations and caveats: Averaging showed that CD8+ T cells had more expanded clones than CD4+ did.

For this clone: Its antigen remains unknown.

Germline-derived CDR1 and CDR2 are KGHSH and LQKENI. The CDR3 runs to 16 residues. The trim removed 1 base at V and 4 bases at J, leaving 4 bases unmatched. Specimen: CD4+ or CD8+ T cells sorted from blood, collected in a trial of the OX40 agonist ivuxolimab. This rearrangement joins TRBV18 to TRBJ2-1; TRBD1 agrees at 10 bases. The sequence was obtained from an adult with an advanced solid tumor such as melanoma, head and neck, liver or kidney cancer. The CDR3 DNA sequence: TGTGCCAGCTCACCACTCGGGACAGGGGTGTACAATGAGCAGTTCTTC. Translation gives CASSPLGTGVYNEQFF.